A selection of T cell receptor beta chains follows, all from one sample in a study of T cells in Graves' hyperthyroidism and ophthalmopathy. In TCRdb, the multiplex PCR reads were re-called with MiXCR into one record per CDR3 protein. This table holds 400,000 to 550,000 distinct CDR3 sequences, 24% found once. Sequencing input: blood. The source is a woman between 25 and 40 years old with Graves' ophthalmopathy. Each CDR3 is given with its conserved first and last residue. The order of the fields is V gene, J gene, D gene, clone size, CDR3 protein, CDR3 DNA. D genes are given only for firm matches. A row's size may be missing; if present it is once, few, many or a size class.

TRBV6-5	TRBJ1-3	-	many	CASSSHGGIAGNTIYF	TGTGCCAGCAGTTCCCATGGAGGGATAGCTGGAAACACCATATATTTT
TRBV19	TRBJ2-2	TRBD2	-	CASSQMTSNGELFF	TGTGCCAGTAGCCAGATGACTAGCAACGGGGAGCTGTTTTTT
TRBV7-2	TRBJ1-5	-	many	CASSLGPAANQPQHF	TGTGCCAGCAGCTTAGGTCCGGCAGCCAATCAGCCCCAGCATTTT
TRBV19	TRBJ1-1	-	-	CASKKTDNTEAFF	TGTGCCAGTAAAAAGACAGATAACACTGAAGCTTTCTTT
TRBV9	TRBJ2-6	-	many	CASSVGQISSGANVLTF	TGTGCCAGCAGCGTAGGACAGATTAGCTCTGGGGCCAACGTCCTGACTTTC
TRBV12-3/TRBV12-4	TRBJ1-1	TRBD1	-	CASTTIDRANTEAFF	TGTGCCAGCACCACTATCGACAGGGCGAACACTGAAGCTTTCTTT
TRBV28	TRBJ1-5	-	-	CASSSTGARARPQHF	TGTGCCAGCAGTTCTACCGGGGCCCGGGCACGGCCCCAGCATTTT
TRBV6-5	TRBJ1-2	-	many	CASSYDSNNYGYTF	TGTGCCAGCAGTTACGACTCGAATAACTATGGCTACACCTTC
TRBV5-1	TRBJ1-2	-	many	CASSLYPRGDGYTF	TGCGCCAGCAGCTTGTATCCCCGAGGCGATGGCTACACCTTC
TRBV6-5	TRBJ1-2	-	-	CASSYVAPGRGGSYTF	TGTGCCAGCAGTTACGTAGCTCCAGGGCGGGGAGGCAGCTACACCTTC
TRBV12-3/TRBV12-4	TRBJ1-2	TRBD1	few	CASSTIDRGHPDFYGYTF	TGTGCCAGCAGTACGATTGACAGGGGGCACCCCGATTTCTATGGCTACACCTTC
TRBV6-2/TRBV6-3	TRBJ2-3	TRBD2	-	CASSYPSSGSRTSTDTQYF	TGTGCCAGCAGTTACCCGTCTAGCGGGAGCCGAACTAGCACAGATACGCAGTATTTT
TRBV19	TRBJ1-5	-	-	CASSISRAGQPQHF	TGTGCCAGTAGTATTTCCAGGGCGGGTCAGCCCCAGCATTTT
TRBV20-1	TRBJ2-7	-	-	CSVWQDYEQYF	TGCAGTGTCTGGCAGGACTACGAGCAGTACTTC
TRBV6-5	TRBJ1-1	-	many	CASSYGGRDTEAFF	TGTGCCAGCAGTTACGGCGGCAGGGACACTGAAGCTTTCTTT
TRBV6-1	TRBJ2-7	-	few	CASSEGGGGPSYEQYF	TGTGCCAGCAGTGAAGGGGGCGGGGGCCCCTCCTACGAGCAGTACTTC
TRBV7-2	TRBJ1-6	-	few	CASSLGRTDNSPLHF	TGTGCCAGCAGCTTAGGGCGGACAGATAATTCACCCCTCCACTTT
TRBV30	TRBJ2-7	-	-	CAWSGQRDAEEQYF	TGTGCCTGGAGTGGGCAACGAGATGCGGAGGAGCAGTACTTC
TRBV30	TRBJ2-7	TRBD2	many	CAWSVLAAEQYF	TGTGCCTGGAGTGTACTAGCGGCAGAGCAGTACTTC
TRBV6-2/TRBV6-3	TRBJ2-6	TRBD2	many	CASSGGAPGANVLTF	TGTGCCAGCTCCGGGGGGGCACCTGGGGCCAACGTCCTGACTTTC
TRBV27	TRBJ2-5	TRBD2	few	CASSPTRTSGGLGTQYF	TGTGCCAGCAGTCCCACCCGGACTAGCGGGGGTCTGGGGACCCAGTACTTC
TRBV12-3/TRBV12-4	TRBJ2-5	-	once	CASTPYEIEGIETQYF	TGTGCCAGCACCCCTTATGAAATCGAAGGAATAGAGACCCAGTACTTC
TRBV5-1	TRBJ2-5	-	-	CASSFGPRAETQYF	TGCGCCAGCAGTTTTGGACCGCGGGCGGAGACCCAGTACTTC
TRBV20-1	TRBJ1-2	TRBD1	many	CSAATNPGTGYGYTF	TGCAGTGCTGCCACTAACCCCGGGACAGGGTATGGCTACACCTTC
TRBV6-5	TRBJ2-7	TRBD2	many	CASSSLGGINEQYF	TGTGCCAGCAGTTCTCTCGGGGGGATCAACGAGCAGTACTTC
TRBV6-2/TRBV6-3	TRBJ2-7	TRBD1	-	CASSLWPRGTGTYEQYF	TGTGCCAGCAGTTTGTGGCCCCGGGGGACAGGCACCTACGAGCAGTACTTC
TRBV5-1	TRBJ2-2	TRBD1	many	CASSWGQGHNTGELFF	TGCGCCAGCAGCTGGGGACAGGGACATAACACCGGGGAGCTGTTTTTT
TRBV4-3	TRBJ2-4	TRBD1	-	CASSQPRTGTKNIQYF	TGCGCCAGCAGCCAACCTCGGACAGGAACCAAAAACATTCAGTACTTC
TRBV5-1	TRBJ2-1	-	-	CASSYEHGPYNEQFF	TGCGCCAGCAGTTATGAACACGGCCCCTACAATGAGCAGTTCTTC
TRBV20-1	TRBJ2-1	TRBD1	many	CSARGQGRYNEQFF	TGCAGTGCTAGGGGACAGGGAAGGTACAATGAGCAGTTCTTC
TRBV19	TRBJ2-5	-	many	CASSVLVKGQETQYF	TGTGCCAGTAGCGTACTAGTAAAAGGGCAAGAGACCCAGTACTTC
TRBV12-3/TRBV12-4	TRBJ1-1	-	many	CASSPGTPEAFF	TGTGCCAGCAGTCCGGGGACACCTGAAGCTTTCTTT
TRBV6-1	TRBJ1-2	-	many	CASRAPGFYGYTF	TGTGCCAGCAGGGCCCCGGGTTTCTATGGCTACACCTTC
TRBV6-5	TRBJ2-7	TRBD1	many	CASSWTGRPSYEQYF	TGTGCCAGCAGTTGGACAGGGAGGCCCTCCTACGAGCAGTACTTC
TRBV12-3/TRBV12-4	TRBJ1-3	-	few	CASSGGSGNTMYF	TGTGCCAGCAGTGGGGGGTCTGGAAACACCATGTATTTT
TRBV28	TRBJ2-4	-	many	CASSPPDWPAKTIQYF	TGTGCCAGCAGTCCACCCGATTGGCCGGCCAAAACCATTCAGTACTTC
TRBV5-1	TRBJ2-7	-	-	CASSLEATQPYEQYF	TGCGCCAGCAGCTTGGAGGCCACTCAACCCTACGAGCAGTACTTC
TRBV2	TRBJ2-5	-	once	CASSEERVETQYF	TGTGCCAGCAGTGAAGAAAGGGTTGAGACCCAGTACTTC
TRBV11-2	TRBJ2-7	-	-	CASSPEGTDDEQYF	TGTGCCAGCAGCCCCGAAGGGACGGACGACGAGCAGTACTTC
TRBV12-3/TRBV12-4	TRBJ1-2	TRBD1	many	CASTGTGGYGYTF	TGTGCCAGCACCGGGACAGGGGGCTATGGCTACACCTTC
TRBV11-2	TRBJ2-5	-	-	CASRWGHRTETQYF	TGTGCCAGCAGGTGGGGACATCGTACGGAGACCCAGTACTTC
TRBV5-1	TRBJ1-1	-	many	CASSLAGGGNTEAFF	TGCGCCAGCAGCTTGGCCGGGGGGGGAAACACTGAAGCTTTCTTT
TRBV4-1	TRBJ1-2	-	many	CASSATGSTNYGYTF	TGCGCCAGCAGCGCTACAGGATCCACTAACTATGGCTACACCTTC
TRBV7-8	TRBJ2-5	-	many	CASSSEYQETQYF	TGTGCCAGCAGCTCAGAGTACCAAGAGACCCAGTACTTC
TRBV9	TRBJ1-6	-	few	CASSDRGVPPLHF	TGTGCCAGCAGCGATAGGGGGGTGCCGCCCCTCCACTTT
TRBV20-1	TRBJ1-2	TRBD1	-	CSARERQGPNCGYTF	TGCAGTGCTAGAGAGCGACAGGGACCCAACTGTGGCTACACCTTC
TRBV12-3/TRBV12-4	TRBJ1-2	-	many	CASSLSFSRGENYGYTF	TGTGCCAGCAGTTTAAGTTTCTCCCGGGGTGAGAACTATGGCTACACCTTC
TRBV10-3	TRBJ1-1	-	many	CAISGIVDTEAFF	TGTGCCATCAGTGGAATCGTGGACACTGAAGCTTTCTTT
TRBV5-1	TRBJ2-2	-	few	CASSSGTPNTGELFF	TGCGCCAGCAGCTCCGGGACGCCGAACACCGGGGAGCTGTTTTTT
TRBV7-2	TRBJ2-7	TRBD1	many	CASSSGQGSGEQYF	TGTGCCAGCAGCTCCGGACAGGGATCAGGGGAGCAGTACTTC
TRBV28	TRBJ2-7	-	many	CASGKATAYEQYF	TGTGCCAGCGGAAAGGCGACAGCCTACGAGCAGTACTTC
TRBV12-3/TRBV12-4	TRBJ1-5	-	-	CASSGGWRSSNQPQHF	TGTGCCAGCAGTGGGGGATGGCGAAGTAGCAATCAGCCCCAGCATTTT
TRBV7-9	TRBJ2-5	TRBD1	-	CASSYPRGFGETQYF	TGTGCCAGCAGCTACCCCAGGGGGTTTGGAGAGACCCAGTACTTC
TRBV24-1	TRBJ1-5	-	many	CATSDAGTHSNQPQHF	TGTGCCACCAGTGATGCAGGGACACATAGCAATCAGCCCCAGCATTTT
TRBV20-1	TRBJ2-7	-	many	CSARDLGESYEQYF	TGCAGTGCTAGAGATCTCGGGGAGTCCTACGAGCAGTACTTC
TRBV20-1	TRBJ1-6	TRBD1	many	CSAYRGNSPLHF	TGCAGTGCTTACAGGGGAAATTCACCCCTCCACTTT
TRBV6-5	TRBJ1-1	TRBD1	many	CASRYGTGDHTEAFF	TGTGCCAGCAGGTACGGGACAGGGGATCACACTGAAGCTTTCTTT
TRBV20-1	TRBJ1-2	TRBD1	-	CSARDIGDRGRETANYGYTF	TGCAGTGCTAGAGATATCGGGGACAGGGGGCGTGAGACCGCAAACTATGGCTACACCTTC
TRBV15	TRBJ1-3	-	many	CATSKRRISGNTIYF	TGTGCCACCAGCAAGCGTCGGATCTCTGGAAACACCATATATTTT